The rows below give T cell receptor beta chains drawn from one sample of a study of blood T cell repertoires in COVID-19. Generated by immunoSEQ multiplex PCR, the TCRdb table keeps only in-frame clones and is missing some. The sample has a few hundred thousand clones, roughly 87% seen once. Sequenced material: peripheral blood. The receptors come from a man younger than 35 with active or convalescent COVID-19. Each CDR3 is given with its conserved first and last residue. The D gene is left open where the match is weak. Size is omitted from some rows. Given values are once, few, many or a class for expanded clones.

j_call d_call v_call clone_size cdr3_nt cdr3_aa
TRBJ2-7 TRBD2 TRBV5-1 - TGCGCCAGCAGCGGCGCGGGAGGAAGTGGCGAGCAGTACTTC CASSGAGGSGEQYF
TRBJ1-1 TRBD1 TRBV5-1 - TGCGCCAGCAGCTTGGTTTCAGGGGGTTTCACTGAAGCTTTCTTT CASSLVSGGFTEAFF
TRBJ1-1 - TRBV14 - TGTGCCAGCAGCCAAGCAGGGTTGACAGGAGCTTTCTTT CASSQAGLTGAFF
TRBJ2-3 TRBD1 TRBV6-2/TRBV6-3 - TGTGCCAGCAGCGCCGGGACAGGGGGCGCAGATACGCAGTATTTT CASSAGTGGADTQYF
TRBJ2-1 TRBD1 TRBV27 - TGTGCCAGCAGTCAACGGACAGGGAAGGGGCAGTTCTTC CASSQRTGKGQFF
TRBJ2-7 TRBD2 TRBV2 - TGTGCCAGCAGTGTTGTACTAGCGGTGACCTACGAGCAGTACTTC CASSVVLAVTYEQYF
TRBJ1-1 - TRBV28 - TGTGCCAGCAGCATACTTAGGGGGACTGAAGCTTTCTTT CASSILRGTEAFF
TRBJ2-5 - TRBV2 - TGTGCCAGCAGTGGGGGAGGCGGAGAGACCCAGTACTTC CASSGGGGETQYF
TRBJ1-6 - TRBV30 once TGTGCCTGGAGTCCGAATTCACCCCTCCACTTT CAWSPNSPLHF
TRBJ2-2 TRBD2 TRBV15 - TGTGCCACCAGCCCGGGAGGGCCGAACACCGGGGAGCTGTTTTTT CATSPGGPNTGELFF
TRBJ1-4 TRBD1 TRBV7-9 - TGTGCCAGCAGCTTAGAGGGACAGGGGAATGAAAAACTGTTTTTT CASSLEGQGNEKLFF
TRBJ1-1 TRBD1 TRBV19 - TGTGCCAGTAGTACGCCGAGGACAGGGAACACTGAAGCTTTCTTT CASSTPRTGNTEAFF
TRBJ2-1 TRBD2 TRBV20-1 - TGCAGTGCTAGTCACGGACTAGAAGGTGGGGAGCAGTTCTTC CSASHGLEGGEQFF
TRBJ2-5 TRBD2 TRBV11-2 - TGTGCCAGCAGCCCCAAGGGACTAGCGGGGGTTACCGGGACCCAGTACTTC CASSPKGLAGVTGTQYF
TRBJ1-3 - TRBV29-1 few TGCAGCGTTCAGGGCACTCTCGGAAACACCATATATTTT CSVQGTLGNTIYF
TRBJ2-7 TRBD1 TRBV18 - TGTGCCAGCTCACGAGGGACAGGGGAAGGCTACGAGCAGTACTTC CASSRGTGEGYEQYF
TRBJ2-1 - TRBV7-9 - TGTGCCAGCACCGCTCTTCAGGAGCAGTTCTTC CASTALQEQFF
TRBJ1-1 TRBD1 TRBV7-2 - TGTGCCAGCAGCTTAGCCGTCCGGGGACAGGTGGCTTTCTTT CASSLAVRGQVAFF
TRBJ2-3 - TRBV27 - TGTGCCAGCACTTCGGGGGTTCATACGCAGTATTTT CASTSGVHTQYF
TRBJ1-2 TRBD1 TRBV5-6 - TGTGCCAGCGGGAGGACAGGAAACTATGGCTACACCTTC CASGRTGNYGYTF
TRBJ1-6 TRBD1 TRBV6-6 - TGTGCCAGCAGTTGGGGGACAGGAAATTCACCCCTCCACTTT CASSWGTGNSPLHF
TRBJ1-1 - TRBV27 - TGTGCCAGCAGTTTCCAGACAGGAATGAACACTGAAGCTTTCTTT CASSFQTGMNTEAFF
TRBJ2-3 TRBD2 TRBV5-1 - TGCGCCAGTTCAAGCGGGGGAGCGGGCGGTACGCAGTATTTT CASSSGGAGGTQYF
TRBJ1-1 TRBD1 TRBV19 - TGTGCCAGTAGTTCCAACAGGGGTTCAGAAGCTTTCTTT CASSSNRGSEAFF
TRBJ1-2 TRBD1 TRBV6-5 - TGTGCCAGCAGGGTCGGGACAGATTATGGCTACACCTTC CASRVGTDYGYTF
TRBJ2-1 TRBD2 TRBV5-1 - TGCGCCAGCAGCTACGGACTAGCGGGAGTCTACAATGAGCAGTTCTTC CASSYGLAGVYNEQFF
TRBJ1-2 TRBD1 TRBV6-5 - TGTGCCAGCAGCAAAGGCGGGACAGGCGCATTAGGCTACACCTTC CASSKGGTGALGYTF
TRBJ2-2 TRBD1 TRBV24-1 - TGTGCCAATCCGGGACAGTTGAACACCGGGGAGCTGTTTTTT CANPGQLNTGELFF
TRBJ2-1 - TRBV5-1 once TGCGCCAGCAGCCCGCACAGGGATGAGCAGTTCTTC CASSPHRDEQFF
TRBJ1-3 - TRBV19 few TGTGCCAGTAGTATATTTGTCTCAGGGACTGGGCTCTCTGGAAACACCATATATTTT CASSIFVSGTGLSGNTIYF
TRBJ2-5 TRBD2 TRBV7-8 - TGTGCCAGCACCACATCTCTAGCGGGAGAGACCCAGTACTTC CASTTSLAGETQYF
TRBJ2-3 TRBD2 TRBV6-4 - TGTGCCAGCAGTGAGGCCATAGCGGGGGAGGCAGATACGCAGTATTTT CASSEAIAGEADTQYF
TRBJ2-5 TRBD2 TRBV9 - TGTGCCAGCAGCACGGGGGGGATGACGGGAGAGACCCAGTACTTC CASSTGGMTGETQYF
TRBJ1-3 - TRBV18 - TGTGCCAGCTCAACGGGGGGACCCCAAAACTCTGGAAACACCATATATTTT CASSTGGPQNSGNTIYF
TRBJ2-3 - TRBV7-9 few TGTGCCAGCAGCTTAGCGTTCTTAAACACAGATACGCAGTATTTT CASSLAFLNTDTQYF
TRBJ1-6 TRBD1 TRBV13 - TGTGCCAGCAGCTGGGACAGGGTCAATTCACCCCTCCACTTT CASSWDRVNSPLHF
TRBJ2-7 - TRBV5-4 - TGTGCCAGCAGCTCTAAGACAGGAGGCTACGAGCAGTACTTC CASSSKTGGYEQYF